This entry features one TCR beta chain sequence. The sample originates from a study of T-cell reconstitution after alpha-beta-depleted transplantation in children. This CDR3 has 14 residues. V was clipped by 6 bases and J by 2 bases, with 12 bases between them. Germline CDR1 SGHDT, CDR2 YYEEEE. For TCRbeta, the library was prepared with unique molecular identifiers. From the PCR reads, TCRdb called clonotypes with MiXCR, one entry per CDR3 protein. The table has 380,000 or so distinct CDR3 sequences, about an eighth seen once; the top ten hold around 4%. The material was PBMCs, obtained from the stem cell graft. The chain couples TRBV5-6 to TRBJ2-1, with D uncertain. The receptor comes from a human donor who donated a stem cell graft to a child with Fanconi anemia. DNA of the CDR3: TGTGCCAGCACCTGGGGTGGACCCTACAATGAGCAGTTCTTC. It yields the protein CASTWGGPYNEQFF.